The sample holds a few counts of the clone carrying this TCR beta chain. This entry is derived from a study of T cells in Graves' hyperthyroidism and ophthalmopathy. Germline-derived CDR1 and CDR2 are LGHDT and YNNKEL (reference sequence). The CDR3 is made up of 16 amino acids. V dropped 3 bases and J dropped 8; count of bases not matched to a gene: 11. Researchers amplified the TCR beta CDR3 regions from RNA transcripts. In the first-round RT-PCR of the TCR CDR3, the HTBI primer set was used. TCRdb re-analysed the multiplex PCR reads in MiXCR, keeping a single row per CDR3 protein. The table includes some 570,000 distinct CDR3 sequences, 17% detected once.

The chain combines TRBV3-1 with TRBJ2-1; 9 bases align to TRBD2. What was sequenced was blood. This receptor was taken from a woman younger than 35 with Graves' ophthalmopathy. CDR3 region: CASSHLRASGADEQFF. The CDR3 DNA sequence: TGTGCCAGCAGCCACCTTAGGGCTAGCGGGGCTGATGAGCAGTTCTTC.